The 23 T cell receptor beta chains given below trace back to one sample, sequenced in a study of T cell changes during pregnancy in multiple sclerosis. TCRdb's copy holds only in-frame clones and misses some; the assay was immunoSEQ multiplex PCR. The data show some 43,000 clones, 90% to 95% seen once. Material: CD8+ T cells from peripheral blood mononuclear cells, obtained in the third trimester of pregnancy. The source of these receptors is a female donor with multiple sclerosis, enrolled in a pregnancy study.

The sample holds one count of this clone. The V and J genes are TRBV5-1 and TRBJ2-1; TRBD2 aligns across 9 bases. The ends lost 4 bases at V and 1 base at J; junction bases unmatched: 6. Germline lookup yields CDR1 SGHRS and CDR2 YFSETQ. There are 16 residues in the CDR3. CDR3 sequence: CASSLGLARSYNEQFF. The CDR3, as DNA: TGCGCCAGCAGCCTAGGACTAGCGCGATCCTACAATGAGCAGTTCTTC.

This chain joins TRBV18 and TRBJ2-1; D is ambiguous. The CDR3 has 16 residues. CDR1 and CDR2 from the germline V gene are KGHSH and LQKENI. Deletions cut 2 bases from V and 7 bases from J, with 18 bases between. The CDR3 is CASSPSSRTGDNEQFF. Here the CDR3 DNA reads TGTGCCAGCTCACCAAGTAGCCGAACGGGTGATAATGAGCAGTTCTTC.

The CDR3 region is CASSPSGEDGYTF. CDR3 in DNA: TGTGCCAGTAGCCCATCCGGGGAAGATGGCTACACCTTC. This sequence joins TRBV19 and TRBJ1-2, with unresolved D. Trimming removed 6 bases from V and 6 bases from J, with 14 bases in between. Germline assignment: CDR1 LNHDA and CDR2 SQIVND (reference sequence). The CDR3 contains 13 residues.

V usage is TRBV9 and J usage is TRBJ2-7, with 7 bases matching TRBD2. V lost 3 bases, J lost 7 bases, and 16 bases stayed unmatched. Germline loops: CDR1 SGDLS, CDR2 YYNGEE. CDR3 length: 16 residues. The CDR3 loop is CASSGLADTPLSEQYF. The CDR3, as DNA: TGTGCCAGCAGCGGGCTAGCGGACACCCCTCTCTCGGAGCAGTACTTC.

This clone has just one count. This chain joins TRBV7-9 and TRBJ2-7; 13 positions agree with TRBD2. Germline V gives CDR1 SEHNR, CDR2 FQNEAQ (reference sequence). Trimming at V came to 1 base and at J to 7 bases, leaving 7 bases not matched to a gene. This CDR3 is built from 16 residues. The CDR3 region is CASSLGEGTSGMEQYF. CDR3 DNA: TGTGCCAGCAGCTTAGGGGAGGGGACTAGCGGGATGGAGCAGTACTTC.

This chain uses TRBV27 with TRBJ2-1; TRBD2 matches 10 bases. This CDR3 has 16 residues. V lost 0 bases, J lost 3 bases, and 2 bases stayed unmatched. CDR1 and CDR2 (germline): MNHEY, SMNVEV (reference sequence). This CDR3 is CASSLSGTSVYNEQFF. The CDR3 coding sequence is TGTGCCAGCAGTTTATCGGGGACTAGCGTCTACAATGAGCAGTTCTTC.

This sequence joins TRBV18 and TRBJ2-1, with D unclear. V was clipped by 2 bases and J by 6 bases, with 5 bases between them. Germline-derived CDR1 and CDR2 are KGHSH and LQKENI. This CDR3 is 12 amino acids long. This chain's CDR3 is CASSPRSNEQFF. The CDR3 nucleotides are TGTGCCAGCTCACCAAGGAGCAATGAGCAGTTCTTC.

The chain joins TRBV5-4 to TRBJ2-3, with D unresolved. Germline values: CDR1 SGHNT, CDR2 YYREEE (reference sequence). Between the trimmed V and J ends, which lost 6 bases and 1 base, there was a span of 6 bases. This CDR3 region has 12 residues. In nucleotides, the CDR3 is TGTGCCAGCACACTCCGCACAGATACGCAGTATTTT. Translated, it gives CASTLRTDTQYF.

A note on this clone: The same CDR3 can be traced to other DNA sequences in this sample. The CDR3 protein is CASSSRDRGTDTQYF. The CDR3, as DNA: TGTGCCAGCAGTAGCCGGGACAGGGGCACAGATACGCAGTATTTT. This sequence joins TRBV27 and TRBJ2-3; 9 nucleotides match TRBD1. Germline CDR1 MNHEY, CDR2 SMNVEV (reference sequence). V lost 5 bases to trimming and J lost 1 base; unmatched junction nucleotides: 4. The CDR3 extends over 15 amino acids.

For this clone: An end of the junction differs from the germline gene, which may be a read error. This CDR3 is CASSHSYEQYF. CDR3 sequence (DNA): TGTGCCAGCAGTCACTCCTACGAGCAGTACTTC. The rearrangement links TRBV6-6 to TRBJ2-7; no clear D gene. The CDR3 length is 11 residues. Germline CDR1 and CDR2: MNHNY and SVGAGI (reference sequence).

The V gene is TRBV29-1, the J gene TRBJ1-4; 7 nucleotides agree with TRBD1. Per the germline V gene, CDR1 is SQVTM and CDR2 is ANQGSEA. This CDR3 contains 14 residues. The J segment lost 14 bases and the V segment lost 7 bases, leaving 19 bases of the junction unmatched. The CDR3 sequence: CSGRGPGSAESLFF. The CDR3 coding sequence is TGCAGCGGGAGGGGGCCCGGGTCGGCCGAGTCCCTGTTTTTT.

Only a few counts were recorded for this clone. The V gene is TRBV6-1, the J gene TRBJ2-1; D gene ambiguous. V was shortened by 0 bases and J by 4 bases, with 4 bases between the two germline ends. CDR1 MNHNS and CDR2 SASEGT come from the germline V gene. This CDR3 is 13 amino acids long. The CDR3 coding sequence is TGTGCCAGCAGTGAAGCGAGTTACAATGAGCAGTTCTTC. Protein product: CASSEASYNEQFF.

J is TRBJ2-1 and V is TRBV18; 8 nucleotides agree with TRBD2. Germline CDR1 KGHSH, CDR2 LQKENI. Trimming removed 5 bases from V and 12 bases from J; junction bases left unmatched: 12. This CDR3 comprises 14 residues. The CDR3 loop reads CASSFGLARYGQFF. The CDR3 DNA reads TGTGCCAGCTCATTTGGACTAGCCAGGTATGGGCAGTTCTTC.

The V call is TRBV7-2, the J call TRBJ2-1; D gene ambiguous. V was pared by 5 bases and J by 4 bases, with 12 bases between. The germline V gene has CDR1 SGHTA and CDR2 FQGNSA. There are 14 residues in the CDR3. CDR3 in DNA: TGTGCCAGCAGCCTACCCATAACTTACAATGAGCAGTTCTTC. Protein: CASSLPITYNEQFF.

This chain joins TRBV5-4 and TRBJ2-7; 7 nucleotides align to TRBD2. This CDR3 contains 14 residues. CDR1 and CDR2 from the germline V gene are SGHNT and YYREEE (reference sequence). Losses at the gene ends were 3 bases for V and 2 bases for J; bases not matched to a gene: 5. The CDR3 loop is CASSSGLGAYEQYF. The CDR3 DNA reads TGTGCCAGCAGCTCAGGACTAGGAGCCTACGAGCAGTACTTC.

This clone was counted a few times. The J gene is TRBJ1-1, the V gene TRBV19, with no clear D. The V gene lost 5 bases and the J gene lost 1 base, with 5 bases spanning the gap. This CDR3 is 12 amino acids long. Germline V gene lookup returns CDR1 LNHDA and CDR2 SQIVND (reference sequence). This chain's CDR3 is CASSYGNTEAFF. The CDR3 DNA sequence: TGTGCCAGTAGTTACGGGAACACTGAAGCTTTCTTT.

The gene calls are TRBV19 and TRBJ2-7; 11 bases map to TRBD1. With V trimmed by 4 bases and J by 4 bases, 6 bases remained unmatched. The length of the CDR3 is 15 residues. Germline V gene data show CDR1 as LNHDA and CDR2 as SQIVND (reference sequence). The DNA for the CDR3 is TGTGCCAGTAGTACCCGGACAGGGGGCTCATACGAGCAGTACTTC. Residues: CASSTRTGGSYEQYF.

This chain connects TRBV5-1 to TRBJ1-2; 10 positions agree with TRBD1. Germline CDR1 is SGHRS and CDR2 is YFSETQ. This CDR3 has 18 residues. With V trimmed by 4 bases and J by 4 bases, 16 bases remained unmatched. The CDR3 here is CASSPTGTGAPPGYGYTF. The DNA for the CDR3 is TGCGCCAGCAGCCCTACCGGGACAGGGGCCCCTCCTGGCTATGGCTACACCTTC.

The chain links TRBV5-6 to TRBJ2-7; 8 nucleotides line up with TRBD2. V was clipped by 4 bases and J by 4 bases; unmatched bases: 4. CDR3 length equals 13 residues. Germline CDR1 and CDR2: SGHDT and YYEEEE. DNA for the CDR3: TGTGCCAGCAGCCTCGGGGGGGGGTACGAGCAGTACTTC. Amino acid sequence: CASSLGGGYEQYF.

The table lists this clone with a count of one. The genes are TRBV19 and TRBJ2-7; TRBD2 matches at 15 bases. The CDR3 length is 21 residues. The J segment lost 0 bases and the V segment lost 6 bases, leaving 18 bases of the junction unmatched. CDR1 is LNHDA and CDR2 is SQIVND in the germline V gene (reference sequence). The CDR3 reads CASSPGLAGGPTAVSSYEQYF. DNA of the CDR3: TGTGCCAGTAGCCCAGGACTAGCGGGAGGGCCGACGGCGGTAAGCTCCTACGAGCAGTACTTC.

This sequence joins TRBV5-1 and TRBJ2-2, with 7 bases matching TRBD1. Trimming at V came to 7 bases and at J to 1 base, leaving 7 bases not matched to a gene. CDR3 size: 15 residues. CDR1 and CDR2 from the germline V gene are SGHRS and YFSETQ. CDR3 bases: TGCGCCAGCGCCGACGGGACAGAGAACACCGGGGAGCTGTTTTTT. Amino acid sequence: CASADGTENTGELFF.

The rearrangement uses TRBV28 and TRBJ1-1, with 7 bases fitting TRBD1. This CDR3 region has 13 residues. Per the germline V gene, CDR1 is MDHEN and CDR2 is SYDVKM. The V and J ends lost 7 bases and 0 bases, in that order; junction bases with no gene match: 2. The CDR3 protein is CASKGQLNTEAFF. The CDR3 nucleotides read TGTGCCAGCAAGGGACAGTTGAACACTGAAGCTTTCTTT.

The chain is built from TRBV6-5 and TRBJ2-5, with 8 bases fitting TRBD2. CDR1 MNHEY and CDR2 SVGAGI come from the germline V gene. The J segment lost 4 bases and the V segment lost 3 bases, leaving 1 base of the junction unmatched. This CDR3 region has 13 residues. The CDR3 DNA reads as TGTGCCAGCAGTTATCTAGCGGGAGAGACCCAGTACTTC. Encoded protein: CASSYLAGETQYF.